This T cell receptor beta chain was observed in a study of T-cell memory formation after mild COVID-19. About the research overall: The TCR clusters were mostly specific to one donor. General observations from the study: Researchers found some responding clones in pre-infection memory, a sign that cross-reactive memory joined. Clones that contracted from day 15 to 85 were balanced CD4/CD8, while later expanders leaned CD4+. The CD4+ clones that contracted clustered mainly within CM and EM, and the CD8+ clones concentrated in EMRA.

Details on this clonotype: Its antigen is unidentified.

TCRdb used MiXCR to reprocess the 5' RACE reads, holding one entry per CDR3 protein. This sample has 350,000 to 400,000 distinct CDR3 sequences, with about 15% found just once. CDR3 length equals 16 residues. Trimming removed 1 base at V and 0 bases at J, with 10 bases between. This chain uses TRBV12-3 or TRBV12-4 with TRBJ2-1, with D possibly being TRBD1 (7 bases). The sample was PBMCs or a T cell subset sorted from them (not recorded which). The receptor was derived from a man aged 18 to 30 who had mild COVID-19 (a few samples of this study predate the infection). Cell type and time point are not known. CDR3 sequence: CASSLVQGGSYNEQFF. Here the CDR3 DNA reads TGTGCCAGCAGTTTAGTCCAGGGGGGCTCCTACAATGAGCAGTTCTTC.